Presented here are 8 T cell receptor beta chains from one specimen sequenced in a study of cytotoxic CD8 clonotypes in ibrutinib-treated CLL. Libraries were prepared by immunoSEQ multiplex PCR; TCRdb keeps only in-frame clonotypes and omits some of them. Of approximately 84,000 clones detected, about 86% appear once; the ten largest clones hold 5.4%. The sample here was PBMCs, taken before ibrutinib treatment. These receptors originate from a human donor with chronic lymphocytic leukemia.

This rearrangement joins TRBV28 to TRBJ2-3; D gene unclear. The CDR3 length is 13 residues. Germline loops: CDR1 MDHEN, CDR2 SYDVKM. Deletions cut 6 bases from V and 0 bases from J, with 7 bases between. CDR3 nucleotides: TGTGCCAGCAGACCGACTAGCACAGATACGCAGTATTTT. Amino acids: CASRPTSTDTQYF.

The chain employs TRBV4-3 and TRBJ1-1; TRBD1 might be the D (5 bases). Trimming shortened V by 0 bases and J by 0 bases, and 11 bases separated the two germline ends. Looked up from germline, CDR1 is LGHNA and CDR2 is YSLEER. CDR3 length equals 16 residues. The CDR3 coding sequence is TGCGCCAGCAGCCAAGATACCAGGGCGATGAACACTGAAGCTTTCTTT. Its protein product is CASSQDTRAMNTEAFF.

V is TRBV6-5 and J is TRBJ2-3; D is ambiguous. V was trimmed by 0 bases and J by 2 bases, leaving 6 bases between them. Germline CDR1 reads MNHEY; CDR2 reads SVGAGI. The CDR3 is 14 residues long. The CDR3 spells CASSYSRFTDTQYF. CDR3 DNA: TGTGCCAGCAGTTACTCGCGGTTCACAGATACGCAGTATTTT.

J is TRBJ1-1 and V is TRBV7-3; 7 bases fit TRBD1. V lost 2 bases to trimming and J lost 1 base; unmatched junction nucleotides: 4. CDR1 is SGHTA and CDR2 is FQGTGA in the germline V gene. The CDR3 contains 15 residues. CDR3 sequence (DNA): TGTGCCAGCAGCTTAGGGGGACAGACGAACACTGAAGCTTTCTTT. Amino acids: CASSLGGQTNTEAFF. Combining the CDR3 with reference TRBV7-3 and TRBJ1-1 gives the whole variable domain GAGVSQTPSNKVTEKGKYVELRCDPISGHTALYWYRQSLGQGPEFLIYFQGTGAADDSGLPNDRFFAVRPEGSVSTLKIQRTERGDSAVYLCASSLGGQTNTEAFFGQGTRLTVV.

The chain has TRBV19 and TRBJ2-1; 8 bases map to TRBD2. The CDR3 spans 14 residues. Trimming took 6 bases from V and 6 from J; bases not matched to a gene: 7. Germline V gene lookup returns CDR1 LNHDA and CDR2 SQIVND (reference sequence). The DNA of the CDR3 is TGTGCCAGTAGGACGGGAGGGCTTGGCAATGAGCAGTTCTTC. Protein sequence: CASRTGGLGNEQFF.

This clone was seen a single time. The DNA of the CDR3 is TGTGCCAGTAGTACTGAGGACAGGGAAGCCTACGAGCAGTACTTC. Its protein product is CASSTEDREAYEQYF. The chain combines TRBV19 with TRBJ2-7; 8 bases line up with TRBD1. CDR3 length: 15 amino acids. Germline CDR1 is LNHDA and CDR2 is SQIVND (reference sequence). With 4 bases clipped from V and 2 bases from J, the junction kept 7 bases outside the gene matches.

The V and J genes are TRBV5-1 and TRBJ2-1; 8 positions match TRBD1. There are 15 residues in the CDR3. Germline V gene lookup returns CDR1 SGHRS and CDR2 YFSETQ. J was trimmed by 7 bases and V by 0 bases; bases with no gene match: 6. The CDR3 loop is CASSLAGTGGNEQFF. CDR3 nucleotide sequence: TGCGCCAGCAGCTTGGCCGGGACAGGTGGGAATGAGCAGTTCTTC.

The chain has TRBV7-6 and TRBJ1-1, with a weak D call TRBD1 (5 bases). The CDR3 contains 16 residues. V dropped 5 bases and J dropped 5 bases, with 21 bases sitting between them. In germline, CDR1 is SGHVS, CDR2 FNYEAQ. DNA for the CDR3: TGTGCCAGCAGCCCCAACACTTTGAGGGGTGGAACTGAAGCTTTCTTT. Translated: CASSPNTLRGGTEAFF.